This T cell receptor (beta chain) was sequenced for a study of lymphopenia after photon versus proton radiotherapy. Study-wide results and limits: Post-nadir TCR diversity decline inversely tracked overall survival among those who died. Oligoclonal CD8+ Temra expansion after nadir drove photon patients' diversity drop. Relative stability marked proton patients; photon patients lost diversity and naive cells.

Clones were read by immunoSEQ multiplex PCR, and TCRdb kept only the in-frame ones, dropping some. The sample lists about 53,000 clones; around 83% were seen once. Germline lookup yields CDR1 SGHNT and CDR2 YENEEA. This CDR3 has 15 amino acids. V lost 2 bases and J lost 8; bases outside the gene matches: 9. With regard to this clone: Its target is not known.

This chain joins TRBV11-3 and TRBJ2-1; TRBD2 matches at 7 bases. Sequencing was performed on peripheral blood, taken from a patient treated with photon-based radiotherapy. The clonotype originates from a man over 45 with gastric cancer. CDR3 region: CASSLNAREIDEQFF. The CDR3 coding sequence is TGTGCCAGCAGCTTAAATGCGCGGGAGATCGATGAGCAGTTCTTC.